A selection of T cell receptor beta chains follows, all from one sample in a study of T cell responses to AZD1222 COVID-19 vaccine. The protocol was immunoSEQ multiplex PCR, while the TCRdb copy is restricted to in-frame clones and leaves out a portion. This sample has around 150,000 clones, with approximately 88% found just once. Sequenced here: peripheral blood, sampled on day 0 of MenACWY control vaccination. These receptors were taken from an adult in good health. Both conserved end residues are part of each CDR3. The D gene is left open where the match is weak. Not every row has a clone size; where given, it reads once, few, many or a size class.

V gene	clone size	D gene	J gene	CDR3 protein	CDR3 DNA
TRBV19	few	.	TRBJ1-1	CASSIGAGLTEAFF	TGTGCCAGTAGTATAGGTGCGGGGTTGACTGAAGCTTTCTTT
TRBV9	.	TRBD1	TRBJ1-2	CASSANRGSSYTF	TGTGCCAGCAGCGCCAACAGGGGGTCGAGCTACACCTTC
TRBV30	.	.	TRBJ2-7	CAWSAQVGYEQYF	TGTGCCTGGAGCGCGCAGGTTGGATACGAGCAGTACTTC
TRBV4-3	.	.	TRBJ2-7	CASSQDFGGVIYEQYF	TGCGCCAGCAGCCAAGATTTCGGGGGAGTCATCTACGAGCAGTACTTC
TRBV28	.	.	TRBJ1-6	CATGKSALMHHF	TGTGCCACCGGAAAAAGTGCCTTAATGCACCACTTT
TRBV7-2	.	TRBD1	TRBJ1-1	CASSFYDRGTEAFF	TGTGCCAGCAGCTTTTACGACAGGGGAACTGAAGCTTTCTTT
TRBV6-2/TRBV6-3	.	TRBD2	TRBJ2-7	CASSRPTSGSRPYEQYF	TGTGCCAGCAGTCGTCCTACTAGCGGGAGTAGGCCCTACGAGCAGTACTTC
TRBV18	.	.	TRBJ1-2	CASSPPNGRVAGYTF	TGTGCCAGCTCACCCCCGAATGGCAGGGTGGCTGGCTACACCTTC
TRBV5-1	.	TRBD1	TRBJ2-1	CASSYRQGGNNEQFF	TGCGCCAGCAGCTACCGACAGGGCGGAAACAATGAGCAGTTCTTC
TRBV7-9	.	.	TRBJ2-2	CASSSLLRAGTGELFF	TGTGCCAGCAGCTCGTTATTGAGGGCGGGGACCGGGGAGCTGTTTTTT
TRBV4-3	.	TRBD1	TRBJ2-7	CASSPNGQGDPFYEQYF	TGCGCCAGCAGCCCTAACGGACAGGGGGACCCCTTCTACGAGCAGTACTTC
TRBV5-1	.	TRBD1	TRBJ1-4	CASSFTGGSGEKLFF	TGCGCCAGCAGCTTCACAGGGGGCTCAGGTGAAAAACTGTTTTTT
TRBV6-5	.	.	TRBJ2-7	CASSYSGTDTYEQYF	TGTGCCAGCAGTTACTCCGGGACGGATACCTACGAGCAGTACTTC
TRBV27	once	.	TRBJ2-5	CASSLMAAYQETQYF	TGTGCCAGCAGTTTAATGGCAGCCTACCAAGAGACCCAGTACTTC
TRBV6-5	.	TRBD1	TRBJ1-1	CASSRTGGRNTEAFF	TGTGCCAGCAGCCGCACAGGGGGCAGGAACACTGAAGCTTTCTTT
TRBV5-1	.	.	TRBJ1-3	CASSREGILFGNTIYF	TGCGCCAGCAGCAGGGAGGGGATCCTCTTTGGAAACACCATATATTTT
TRBV6-6	.	.	TRBJ2-7	CASSEGTEIYEQYF	TGTGCCAGCAGTGAGGGGACTGAAATCTACGAGCAGTACTTC
TRBV19	.	.	TRBJ1-2	CASSIILGGENGYTF	TGTGCCAGTAGTATTATCCTGGGGGGGGAAAATGGCTACACCTTC
TRBV30	.	.	TRBJ1-1	CAWSVAGIMNTEAFF	TGTGCCTGGAGTGTCGCCGGAATCATGAACACTGAAGCTTTCTTT
TRBV28	.	TRBD1	TRBJ1-4	CASRGQGNHQEANEKLFF	TGTGCCAGCAGAGGACAGGGAAATCATCAAGAAGCTAATGAAAAACTGTTTTTT
TRBV19	.	TRBD1	TRBJ1-5	CASTTITGGNQPQHF	TGTGCCAGTACCACAATAACAGGGGGCAATCAGCCCCAGCATTTT
TRBV19	.	TRBD1	TRBJ1-2	CASSILFGGTDGYTF	TGTGCCAGTAGTATACTTTTCGGAGGGACAGACGGCTACACCTTC
TRBV5-4	.	.	TRBJ1-3	CASSLDGSSGNTIYF	TGTGCCAGCAGCTTAGACGGATCCTCTGGAAACACCATATATTTT
TRBV5-6	.	.	TRBJ2-7	CASSLVDPAGTHEQYF	TGTGCCAGCAGCTTGGTGGACCCGGCGGGGACCCACGAGCAGTACTTC
TRBV2	few	TRBD1	TRBJ2-5	CASRTGGGETQYF	TGTGCCAGCAGGACAGGGGGTGGGGAGACCCAGTACTTC
TRBV7-2	.	.	TRBJ2-5	CASSPRGVAPQETQYF	TGTGCCAGCAGTCCCCGTGGGGTGGCCCCACAAGAGACCCAGTACTTC
TRBV7-8	.	.	TRBJ2-5	CASSLQGTGETQYF	TGTGCCAGCAGCTTACAAGGTACCGGGGAGACCCAGTACTTC
TRBV19	.	.	TRBJ1-1	CASSIPSAGRGNTEAFF	TGTGCCAGTAGTATCCCATCGGCGGGGCGCGGGAACACTGAAGCTTTCTTT
TRBV5-1	.	TRBD1	TRBJ1-1	CASRSGTGRTEAFF	TGCGCCAGCAGGTCCGGGACAGGGAGGACTGAAGCTTTCTTT
TRBV6-5	.	TRBD1	TRBJ2-7	CASSLRGTAYEQYF	TGTGCCAGCAGTCTGAGGGGGACAGCCTACGAGCAGTACTTC
TRBV6-4	.	.	TRBJ1-2	CASSERVGGSYGYTF	TGTGCCAGCAGTGAAAGGGTTGGAGGCTCTTATGGCTACACCTTC
TRBV29-1	few	.	TRBJ2-6	CSVIRGSGANVLTF	TGCAGCGTTATCAGGGGTTCTGGGGCCAACGTCCTGACTTTC
TRBV3-1/TRBV3-2	.	TRBD2	TRBJ2-7	CASTSLAEGDSYEQYF	TGTGCCAGCACCTCTCTAGCGGAAGGGGACTCCTACGAGCAGTACTTC
TRBV30	.	.	TRBJ1-6	CAWSGGGSYNSPLHF	TGTGCCTGGAGTGGGGGGGGTTCCTATAATTCACCCCTCCACTTT
TRBV21-1	.	.	TRBJ1-2	CASSPGWYGYTF	TGTGCCAGCAGCCCAGGGTGGTATGGCTACACCTTC
TRBV27	.	.	TRBJ2-4	CASSSNPGGLQYF	TGTGCCAGCAGTTCGAACCCAGGAGGCTTACAGTACTTC
TRBV7-6	once	.	TRBJ1-5	CASSPDEWGLNQPQHF	TGTGCCAGCAGCCCAGACGAATGGGGTCTCAATCAGCCCCAGCATTTT
TRBV7-9	.	TRBD2	TRBJ2-3	CASSLHLAGAGDTQYF	TGTGCCAGCAGCTTACACCTAGCGGGAGCGGGAGATACGCAGTATTTT
TRBV7-2	.	TRBD2	TRBJ2-1	CASSLGVSSGRAGNEQFF	TGTGCCAGCAGCTTAGGGGTTTCGAGCGGGAGGGCCGGGAATGAGCAGTTCTTC
TRBV30	.	TRBD1	TRBJ1-1	CAWNQGVRTEAFF	TGTGCCTGGAATCAGGGGGTGAGGACTGAAGCTTTCTTT
TRBV6-2/TRBV6-3	.	TRBD1	TRBJ1-1	CASSYRPGQGNTEAFF	TGTGCCAGCAGTTACAGACCGGGACAGGGGAACACTGAAGCTTTCTTT
TRBV15	.	.	TRBJ2-5	CATSRGLETQYF	TGTGCCACCAGCAGAGGCTTAGAGACCCAGTACTTC
TRBV2	.	.	TRBJ2-3	CASSEWGGGYF	TGTGCCAGCAGTGAGTGGGGCGGTGGGTATTTT
TRBV6-5	.	TRBD1	TRBJ1-1	CASRGQGTNTEAFF	TGTGCCAGCAGAGGACAGGGGACAAACACTGAAGCTTTCTTT
TRBV4-1	.	.	TRBJ2-7	CASSQDARGEQYF	TGCGCCAGCAGCCAAGATGCCAGGGGCGAGCAGTACTTC
TRBV11-1	.	.	TRBJ1-6	CASRRLGDSPLHF	TGTGCCAGCAGACGTCTCGGGGACTCACCCCTCCACTTT
TRBV6-5	.	TRBD1	TRBJ1-1	CASSYSSRGDTEAFF	TGTGCCAGCAGTTACTCGTCCAGGGGGGACACTGAAGCTTTCTTT
TRBV4-3	.	TRBD1	TRBJ2-6	CASSQAGQGALGANVLTF	TGCGCCAGCAGCCAAGCGGGACAGGGGGCGCTTGGGGCCAACGTCCTGACTTTC
TRBV10-2	.	.	TRBJ1-1	CASSDPLWGGDTEAFF	TGCGCCAGCAGTGACCCACTATGGGGTGGGGACACTGAAGCTTTCTTT
TRBV7-2	.	.	TRBJ1-3	CASSLAAGAVGNTIYF	TGTGCCAGCAGCTTAGCGGCCGGGGCTGTTGGAAACACCATATATTTT